This is a list of T cell receptor beta chains from one sample in a study of cytomegalovirus exposure and HLA in healthy donors. Produced via immunoSEQ multiplex PCR; TCRdb's table is partial and in-frame only. The sample contains some 150,000 clones, around 80% of which appear only once. Sequenced: PBMCs. The origin of the receptors is a young man in good health and CMV-seropositive. Both conserved end residues are part of each CDR3. Fields, in order: clone size, D gene, V gene, J gene, CDR3 DNA, CDR3 protein. The D gene is left open where the match is weak. Size is stated for part of the rows, as once, few or many counts, or as a class when the clone is expanded.

clone size: few
D gene: TRBD1
V gene: TRBV5-1
J gene: TRBJ1-1
CDR3 DNA: TGCGCCAGCAGCTTGGGAGTCTTGACAGGGATGAACACTGAAGCTTTCTTT
CDR3 protein: CASSLGVLTGMNTEAFF

clone size: -
D gene: TRBD1
V gene: TRBV7-7
J gene: TRBJ2-5
CDR3 DNA: TGTGCCAGCAGCCTAGACAGGGGTGCAGGGCAAACCCAGTACTTC
CDR3 protein: CASSLDRGAGQTQYF

clone size: few
D gene: TRBD2
V gene: TRBV15
J gene: TRBJ2-7
CDR3 DNA: TGTGCCACCAGCAGAGATGGACGCGGGAGCCCCGGGGAGCAGTACTTC
CDR3 protein: CATSRDGRGSPGEQYF

clone size: -
D gene: -
V gene: TRBV30
J gene: TRBJ1-1
CDR3 DNA: TGTGCCTGGACCTTGGGGGGGGCCAGGAACACTGAAGCTTTCTTT
CDR3 protein: CAWTLGGARNTEAFF

clone size: -
D gene: TRBD1
V gene: TRBV5-5
J gene: TRBJ1-5
CDR3 DNA: TGTGCCAGCAGCGAGGGGACAGCCCTCGAGCCCCAGCATTTT
CDR3 protein: CASSEGTALEPQHF

clone size: -
D gene: -
V gene: TRBV27
J gene: TRBJ1-4
CDR3 DNA: TGTGCCAGCAGTTTTACAGGGAGTGAAAAACTGTTTTTT
CDR3 protein: CASSFTGSEKLFF

clone size: -
D gene: TRBD2
V gene: TRBV27
J gene: TRBJ2-5
CDR3 DNA: TGTGCCAGCAGTCCTCGGAAGGGACTAGCGGGGTCGCACCAAGAGACCCAGTACTTC
CDR3 protein: CASSPRKGLAGSHQETQYF

clone size: -
D gene: TRBD2
V gene: TRBV2
J gene: TRBJ2-3
CDR3 DNA: TGTGCCGGGACTAGTGCTAGCACAGATACGCAGTATTTT
CDR3 protein: CAGTSASTDTQYF

clone size: -
D gene: -
V gene: TRBV15
J gene: TRBJ2-2
CDR3 DNA: TGTGCCACCAAGACAGGAGCGAACACCGGGGAGCTGTTTTTT
CDR3 protein: CATKTGANTGELFF

clone size: -
D gene: -
V gene: TRBV30
J gene: TRBJ2-7
CDR3 DNA: TGTGCCTGGAGCCCCGGGACATGGGGCTACGAGCAGTACTTC
CDR3 protein: CAWSPGTWGYEQYF

clone size: once
D gene: TRBD1
V gene: TRBV7-9
J gene: TRBJ1-2
CDR3 DNA: TGTGCCAGCAGCTCCGACAGGGATGGCTACACCTTC
CDR3 protein: CASSSDRDGYTF

clone size: -
D gene: TRBD2
V gene: TRBV5-4
J gene: TRBJ2-1
CDR3 DNA: TGTGCCAGCAGCTTACCCAGCGGGGGGGCATCCTACAATGAGCAGTTCTTC
CDR3 protein: CASSLPSGGASYNEQFF

clone size: -
D gene: TRBD2
V gene: TRBV10-2
J gene: TRBJ2-7
CDR3 DNA: TGCGCCAGCAGCAGCGGGACTGCCCCCTACGAGCAGTACTTC
CDR3 protein: CASSSGTAPYEQYF

clone size: -
D gene: TRBD1
V gene: TRBV5-4
J gene: TRBJ2-3
CDR3 DNA: TGTGCCAGCAGCCCACAGGGGCTATGGACAGATACGCAGTATTTT
CDR3 protein: CASSPQGLWTDTQYF

clone size: -
D gene: TRBD2
V gene: TRBV6-5
J gene: TRBJ2-1
CDR3 DNA: TGTGCCAGCAGTTACTCTAGCGGGGACGGGGGCAATGAGCAGTTCTTC
CDR3 protein: CASSYSSGDGGNEQFF

clone size: -
D gene: TRBD1
V gene: TRBV15
J gene: TRBJ1-2
CDR3 DNA: TGTGCCACCAGCAGAACCGGACAGGGATATGGCTACACCTTC
CDR3 protein: CATSRTGQGYGYTF

clone size: -
D gene: TRBD1
V gene: TRBV19
J gene: TRBJ2-1
CDR3 DNA: TGTGCCAGTAGTAATGACAGGGAAGATGAGCAGTTCTTC
CDR3 protein: CASSNDREDEQFF

clone size: -
D gene: TRBD2
V gene: TRBV9
J gene: TRBJ2-3
CDR3 DNA: TGTGCCAGCAGCGTTTTTTTTGGGGGGGCAGATACGCAGTATTTT
CDR3 protein: CASSVFFGGADTQYF

clone size: -
D gene: -
V gene: TRBV29-1
J gene: TRBJ2-1
CDR3 DNA: TGCAGCGTTTCCGGCACGACAGGTATTAACAATGAGCAGTTCTTC
CDR3 protein: CSVSGTTGINNEQFF

clone size: -
D gene: -
V gene: TRBV7-9
J gene: TRBJ1-5
CDR3 DNA: TGTTCCAGCAGCCCCCCAGGGGTTAGCAATCAGCCCCAGCATTTT
CDR3 protein: CSSSPPGVSNQPQHF